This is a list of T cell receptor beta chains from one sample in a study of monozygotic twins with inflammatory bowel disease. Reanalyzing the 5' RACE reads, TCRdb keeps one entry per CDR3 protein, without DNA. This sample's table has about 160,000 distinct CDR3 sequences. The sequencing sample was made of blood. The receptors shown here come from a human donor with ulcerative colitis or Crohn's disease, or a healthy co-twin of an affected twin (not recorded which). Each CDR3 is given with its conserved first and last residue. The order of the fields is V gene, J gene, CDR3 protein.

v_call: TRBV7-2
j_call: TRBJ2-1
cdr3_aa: CASSLAISHNEQFF

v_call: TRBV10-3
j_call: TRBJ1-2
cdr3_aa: CAISSGQGAYGYTF

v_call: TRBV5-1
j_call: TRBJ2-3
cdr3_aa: CASSYRDLTDTQYF

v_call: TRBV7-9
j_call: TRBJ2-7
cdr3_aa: CASRNLGRGAEQYF

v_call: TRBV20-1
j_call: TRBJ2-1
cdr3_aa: CSAMSRDEQFF

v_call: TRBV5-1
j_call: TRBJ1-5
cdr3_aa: CASSPRGGNQPQHF

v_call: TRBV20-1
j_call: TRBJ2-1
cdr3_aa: CSASRDSEASYNEQFF

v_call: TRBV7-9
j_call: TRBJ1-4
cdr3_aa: CASSPGTENEKLFF

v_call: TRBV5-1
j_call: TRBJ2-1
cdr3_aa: CASSFRLAGYNEQFF

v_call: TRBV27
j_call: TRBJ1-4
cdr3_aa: CASSLWRQGELFF

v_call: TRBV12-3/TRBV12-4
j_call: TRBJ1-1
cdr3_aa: CASSLAADEAFF

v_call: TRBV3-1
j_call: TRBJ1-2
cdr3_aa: CASSPRLEGGYGYTF

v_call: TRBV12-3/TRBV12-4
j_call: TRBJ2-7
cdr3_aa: CASSSSPGPLVEQYF

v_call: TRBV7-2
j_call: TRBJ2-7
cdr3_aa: CASRDRVAYEQYF

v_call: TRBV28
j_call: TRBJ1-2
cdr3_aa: CASSSGYGYTF

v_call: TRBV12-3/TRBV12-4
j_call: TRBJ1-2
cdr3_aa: CASTSLLRAGGSGYTF

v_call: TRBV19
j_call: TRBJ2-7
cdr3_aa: CASSRDYPAYEQYF

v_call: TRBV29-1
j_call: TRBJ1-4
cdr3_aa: CSVTETNEKLFF

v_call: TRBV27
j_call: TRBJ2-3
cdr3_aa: CASSWAGRTDTQYF

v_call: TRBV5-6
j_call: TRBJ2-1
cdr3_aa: CASSPYGTKNEQFF

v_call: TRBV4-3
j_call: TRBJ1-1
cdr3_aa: CASSQRDRGNTEAFF

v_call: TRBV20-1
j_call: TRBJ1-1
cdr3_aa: CSARDPDKENTEAFF

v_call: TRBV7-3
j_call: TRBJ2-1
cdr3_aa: CASSPSRQGMNNEQFF

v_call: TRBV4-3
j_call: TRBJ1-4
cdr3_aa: CASSQVGGPMGKLFF

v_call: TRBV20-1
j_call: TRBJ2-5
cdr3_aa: CCFLAGTTKTQYF

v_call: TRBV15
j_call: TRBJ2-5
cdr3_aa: CATSREYQETQYF

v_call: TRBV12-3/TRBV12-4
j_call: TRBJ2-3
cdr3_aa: CASGGLTDTQYF

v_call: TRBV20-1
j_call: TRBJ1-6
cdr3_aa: CSAPGTGGGFPLHF

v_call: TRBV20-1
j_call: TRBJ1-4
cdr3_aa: CSANRAANEKLFF

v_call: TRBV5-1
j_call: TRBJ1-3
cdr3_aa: CASSITGQSSGNTIYF

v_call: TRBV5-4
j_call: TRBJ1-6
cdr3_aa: CASSGRDSYNSPLHF

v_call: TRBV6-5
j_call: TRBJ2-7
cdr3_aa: CASSYPPGLAGSSSYEQYF

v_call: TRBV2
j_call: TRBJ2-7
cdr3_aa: CASSFALDSYEQYF

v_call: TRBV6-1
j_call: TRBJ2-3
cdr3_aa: CASTSTRGQGTDTQYF

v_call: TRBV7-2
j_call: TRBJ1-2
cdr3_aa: CASSPPGGALSYGYTF

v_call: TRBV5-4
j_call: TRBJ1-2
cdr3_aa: CASSYRDRDYYGYTF

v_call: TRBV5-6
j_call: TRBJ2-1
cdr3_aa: CASSPRGSSYNEQFF

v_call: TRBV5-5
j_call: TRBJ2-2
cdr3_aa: CASSLLRIPGELFF

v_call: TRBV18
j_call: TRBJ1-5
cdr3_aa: CASSPGGGQPQHF

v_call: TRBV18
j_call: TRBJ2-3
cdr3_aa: CANSPSLADGTDTQYF

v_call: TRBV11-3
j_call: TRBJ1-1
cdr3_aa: CASSLTVSTAEAFF

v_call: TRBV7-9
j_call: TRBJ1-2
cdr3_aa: CASSLVSRRGAGYTF

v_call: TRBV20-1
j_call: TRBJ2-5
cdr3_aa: CSAFHRGGETQYF

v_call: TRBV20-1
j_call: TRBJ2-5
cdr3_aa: CSAFGGRETQYF

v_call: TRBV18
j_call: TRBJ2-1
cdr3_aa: CASSPGQGSANEQFF

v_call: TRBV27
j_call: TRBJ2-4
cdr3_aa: CASRNQAAPIAKNIQYF

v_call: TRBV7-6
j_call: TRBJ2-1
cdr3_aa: CASSALGLYNEQFF

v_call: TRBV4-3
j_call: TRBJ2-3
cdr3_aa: CASSQREKPSTDTQYF

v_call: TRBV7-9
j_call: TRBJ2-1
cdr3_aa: CASSLQGWTNNEQLF

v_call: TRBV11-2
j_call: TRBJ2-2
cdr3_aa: CASSSSRNTGELFF

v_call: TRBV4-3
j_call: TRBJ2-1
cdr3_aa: CASSQDRSGRAEDEQFF